The 21 T cell receptor beta chains in this list originate from one sample, sequenced in a study of regulatory T cells in long-lasting Graves disease. Time point of the sample: newly diagnosed GD, antithyroid drugs for less than 3 months. The TCR library was prepared using RNA isolated from PBMCs. TCR beta libraries were built with iRepertoire HTBI primers and Arm-PCR of CDR3 regions. MiXCR, applied by TCRdb to the multiplex PCR reads, yields one record per CDR3 protein. This sample yields roughly 610,000 distinct CDR3 sequences, of which roughly 15% are seen a single time; roughly 18% belongs to the top ten. The same sample was also studied in work on T cells in Graves' hyperthyroidism and ophthalmopathy.

The material sequenced was peripheral blood mononuclear cells (PBMCs), taken at new diagnosis, from a patient treated with antithyroid drugs. The source of these receptors is a woman in her twenties or thirties with Graves disease.

This clonotype has a handful of counts. The rearrangement links TRBV12-3 or TRBV12-4 to TRBJ2-7; D may match TRBD1 or TRBD2 (5 bases each). The ends were cut back, 5 bases at V and 3 bases at J, with 17 bases in the middle. The CDR3 extends over 15 amino acids. In DNA form, the CDR3 reads TGTGCCAGCAGTCGTACCGGGACGCCCGACTACGAGCAGTACTTC. This sequence encodes CASSRTGTPDYEQYF.

The sample holds many counts of this clonotype. The chain carries TRBV6-2 or TRBV6-3 and TRBJ2-7; perhaps TRBD2 as D (5 bases). This CDR3 is 15 amino acids long. Germline V gene lookup returns CDR1 MNHEY and CDR2 SVGEGT. V lost 2 bases and J lost 0, with 11 bases in between. The chain's CDR3 is CASSYGPGSSYEQYF. In DNA form, the CDR3 reads TGTGCCAGCAGTTACGGTCCGGGGAGCTCCTACGAGCAGTACTTC.

This clonotype was found a few times. The chain recombines TRBV5-1 with TRBJ2-1, with TRBD2 matching 7 bases. This CDR3 is built from 15 residues. Germline trimming cut 1 base from V and 5 bases from J; bases unmatched to any gene: 6. The V gene's germline CDR1 is SGHRS and CDR2 YFSETQ. The CDR3 coding sequence is TGCGCCAGCAGCTTGACTGGGACTACTCACAATGAGCAGTTCTTC. It codes for CASSLTGTTHNEQFF.

This chain joins TRBV7-8 and TRBJ2-1; TRBD2 is a possible D gene (6 bases). CDR1 and CDR2 (germline): SGHVS, FQNEAQ. The CDR3 runs to 16 residues. V lost 5 bases and J 6 bases, leaving 20 bases between the germline ends. CDR3 nucleotides: TGTGCCAGCAGCCCGTCCCTATCCATCGGGGGCAATGAGCAGTTCTTC. Residues: CASSPSLSIGGNEQFF.

This clonotype was observed a handful of times. The chain recombines TRBV19 with TRBJ1-1, with TRBD1 matching over 7 bases. This CDR3 comprises 16 residues. The V segment lost 6 bases and the J segment 4 bases; nucleotides outside the gene matches: 14. The germline gives CDR1 LNHDA, CDR2 SQIVND (reference sequence). Here the CDR3 reads CASRRDSYSRFTEAFF. For the CDR3, the DNA is TGTGCCAGTAGACGGGACAGTTACTCTAGGTTCACTGAAGCTTTCTTT.

CDR3 in DNA: TGCGCCAGCAGCAGGACTAGCGGGGCAACCGGGGAGCTGTTTTTT. This sequence encodes CASSRTSGATGELFF. This chain links TRBV5-1 with TRBJ2-2; TRBD2 matches at 12 bases. Germline-derived CDR1 and CDR2 are SGHRS and YFSETQ. The CDR3 consists of 15 residues. V lost 4 bases to trimming and J lost 5 bases; unmatched junction nucleotides: 3.

This chain joins TRBV5-1 and TRBJ2-1; a possible D gene is TRBD2 (6 bases). Germline CDR1 SGHRS, CDR2 YFSETQ. The CDR3 runs to 14 residues. The germline V and J ends were trimmed by 2 bases and 7 bases, with 13 bases remaining between them. The CDR3 region has the DNA TGCGCCAGCAGCTTCCAGGGAGGTCCTAATGAGCAGTTCTTC. Translated, it gives CASSFQGGPNEQFF.

Ten or more counts support this clonotype. The rearrangement links TRBV7-8 to TRBJ2-5; tentatively, D is TRBD1 (6 bases). Germline V CDR1 and CDR2: SGHVS, FQNEAQ. V gave up 5 bases and J gave up 7 bases, with 11 bases separating them. The CDR3 runs to 12 residues. In DNA, the CDR3 is TGTGCCAGCAGCCTGATACAGGGGACCCAGTACTTC. Translating it yields CASSLIQGTQYF.

Notes on this clonotype: This is likely an artifact of a read error, given a far larger clone one base away. The CDR3 carries no conserved terminal phenylalanine or tryptophan, so it likely arises from a read error. The chain employs TRBV7-9 and TRBJ2-1, with D hard to call. The last part of the DNA fits TRBJ2-5 better; the J call may be wrong. The V gene's germline CDR1 is SEHNR and CDR2 FQNEAQ (reference sequence). This CDR3 spans 11 amino acids. The CDR3 loop is CASSLAETQYS. CDR3 nucleotides: TGTGCCAGCAGCTTAGCTGAGACCCAGTACTCC.

The sample holds a few counts of this clonotype. This chain links TRBV29-1 with TRBJ2-7; no definite D call. V lost 5 bases, J lost 4 bases, and 18 bases lay in between. Germline CDR1 reads SQVTM; CDR2 reads ANQGSEA. This CDR3 is built from 14 residues. DNA of the CDR3: TGCAGCGTTTCCCCCCTAGGGCTCCGATACGAGCAGTACTTC. Its translation: CSVSPLGLRYEQYF.

J is TRBJ1-2 and V is TRBV6-1, with TRBD1 as a possible D gene (5 bases). V gave up 7 bases and J gave up 0 bases, with 15 bases separating them. In germline, CDR1 is MNHNS, CDR2 SASEGT. The CDR3 has 15 residues. CDR3: CASTYDRISNYGYTF. The CDR3 DNA is TGTGCCAGCACCTATGACAGAATCTCTAACTATGGCTACACCTTC.

This clonotype was detected only a few times. The chain carries TRBV7-9 and TRBJ1-3; 8 bases fit TRBD1. V lost 0 bases and J lost 0; bases outside the gene matches: 10. This CDR3 has 19 residues. CDR1 is SEHNR, CDR2 FQNEAQ, per germline (reference sequence). The CDR3 DNA reads as TGTGCCAGCAGCTTAGCTCGGCAACGGGACAGGAGCTCTGGAAACACCATATATTTT. Translated, it gives CASSLARQRDRSSGNTIYF.

The chain links TRBV19 to TRBJ2-5; a possible D gene is TRBD2 (7 bases). V lost 10 bases to trimming and J lost 5 bases, with 26 bases between them. Germline V CDR1 and CDR2: LNHDA, SQIVND (reference sequence). The CDR3 has 16 amino acids. CDR3 amino acids: CANPQAGERRGETQYF. CDR3 sequence (DNA): TGTGCCAACCCCCAGGCGGGAGAGAGGAGGGGGGAGACCCAGTACTTC.

The chain joins TRBV7-9 to TRBJ2-3; tentative D call: TRBD1 (6 bases). Trimming took 5 bases from V and 5 from J, leaving 20 bases between them. The CDR3 covers 16 residues. Germline-derived CDR1 and CDR2 are SEHNR and FQNEAQ (reference sequence). The CDR3 spells CASSVRGQGLRDTQYF. In DNA form, the CDR3 reads TGTGCCAGCAGCGTACGTGGGCAGGGGCTGAGAGATACGCAGTATTTT.

The genes are TRBV19 and TRBJ2-5; TRBD2 matches 15 bases. The length of the CDR3 is 17 residues. Germline trimming cut 4 bases from V and 0 bases from J; bases unmatched to any gene: 3. In germline, CDR1 is LNHDA, CDR2 SQIVND (reference sequence). The CDR3 loop is CASSKGLAGGYQETQYF. For the CDR3, the DNA is TGTGCCAGTAGTAAAGGACTAGCGGGAGGGTACCAAGAGACCCAGTACTTC.

This chain's CDR3 is CASSEGPGTNNEQFF. CDR3 DNA sequence: TGTGCCAGCAGCGAAGGCCCCGGGACTAACAATGAGCAGTTCTTC. V is TRBV7-9 and J is TRBJ2-1; 7 bases agree with TRBD2. V dropped 5 bases and J dropped 5; count of bases not matched to a gene: 9. Per germline, CDR1 SEHNR and CDR2 FQNEAQ (reference sequence). The CDR3 extends over 15 amino acids.

The chain combines TRBV5-1 with TRBJ1-6; possible D gene TRBD1, 5 bases. CDR1 and CDR2 (germline): SGHRS, YFSETQ. The ends were cut back, 0 bases at V and 7 bases at J, with 14 bases in the middle. The CDR3 is 16 residues long. DNA for the CDR3: TGCGCCAGCAGCTTGGATCCAGGGCAGGCAAATTCACCCCTCCACTTT. This encodes CASSLDPGQANSPLHF. Using reference TRBV5-1 and TRBJ1-6 for the parts outside the CDR3, the full variable domain is KAGVTQTPRYLIKTRGQQVTLSCSPISGHRSVSWYQQTPGQGLQFLFEYFSETQRNKGNFPGRFSGRQFSNSRSEMNVSTLELGDSALYLCASSLDPGQANSPLHFGNGTRLTVT.

In the case of this clonotype: The junction and the germline gene differ at one end; a read error may be behind it. The CDR3 loop reads CASSQVGTGGPDTF. The CDR3 DNA is TGTGCCAGCAGCCAAGTGGGAACGGGAGGACCAGATACCTTC. The gene calls are TRBV3-1 and TRBJ2-7; 7 bases agree with TRBD2. The CDR3 runs 14 residues. Germline V gene sequence: CDR1 LGHDT, CDR2 YNNKEL (reference sequence).

The sample holds a few counts of this clonotype. The rearrangement uses TRBV5-1 and TRBJ1-2; a possible D gene is TRBD1 (6 bases). Germline CDR1 reads SGHRS; CDR2 reads YFSETQ. The CDR3 length is 16 residues. V lost 1 base to trimming and J lost 2 bases, with 15 bases between them. This CDR3 is CASSLSGTRANYGYTF. The CDR3 bases are TGCGCCAGCAGCTTGTCCGGGACACGGGCAAACTATGGCTACACCTTC. The full variable domain, its missing parts supplied by reference TRBV5-1 and TRBJ1-2, is KAGVTQTPRYLIKTRGQQVTLSCSPISGHRSVSWYQQTPGQGLQFLFEYFSETQRNKGNFPGRFSGRQFSNSRSEMNVSTLELGDSALYLCASSLSGTRANYGYTFGSGTRLTVV.

This clonotype was observed many times. This chain joins TRBV2 and TRBJ1-1; D possibly corresponds to TRBD1 (5 bases). The CDR3 runs to 14 residues. Germline CDR1 reads SNHLY; CDR2 reads FYNNEI. V gave up 6 bases and J gave up 6 bases, with 17 bases separating them. CDR3 coding DNA: TGTGCCAGCAGGGCCGGACTGGACACATCTGAAGCTTTCTTT. It translates to CASRAGLDTSEAFF.

This clonotype was seen a handful of times. A much larger clone differs from this one at a single base, so this may be a read error. The chain combines TRBV2 with TRBJ1-6; D is perhaps TRBD1 (5 bases). Germline assignment: CDR1 SNHLY and CDR2 FYNNEI. Trimming removed 4 bases from V and 11 bases from J, with 15 bases in between. The CDR3 contains 14 residues. CDR3 loop: CASSVTETNPPLHF. CDR3 coding DNA: TGTGCCAGCAGTGTGACAGAAACAAATCCACCCCTCCACTTT.